This T cell receptor beta chain was retrieved from a study of cytomegalovirus exposure and HLA in healthy donors. Overall study findings and caveats: The authors judged a highly shared variant cluster likely a sequencing artifact. Altogether, 164 TCR beta chains were recorded as cytomegalovirus-associated. Rarity marked most TCR sequences, yet some public TCRs occurred in many donors.

A remark on this clone: Its antigen is not identified.

The CDR3 totals 15 residues. CDR1 and CDR2 (germline): LNHDA, SQIVND (reference sequence). With 5 bases clipped from V and 2 bases from J, the junction kept 5 bases outside the gene matches. A multiplex PCR was run with 60 Vbeta primers and 13 Jbeta primers. Data came from immunoSEQ multiplex PCR; TCRdb stores just in-frame clones and leaves some out. Of 85,000 to 130,000 clones in the sample, roughly four fifths were seen once. The chain has TRBV19 and TRBJ2-7; TRBD1 matches 11 bases. Material for sequencing was PBMCs. The clonotype was recovered from a male donor in good health and CMV-seropositive. CDR3 bases: TGTGCCAGTAGTGCCCCGGGACAGGGGGCCTACGAGCAGTACTTC. This encodes CASSAPGQGAYEQYF. Looking up the rest from reference TRBV19 and TRBJ2-7 gives the full variable domain: DGGITQSPKYLFRKEGQNVTLSCEQNLNHDAMYWYRQDPGQGLRLIYYSQIVNDFQKGDIAEGYSVSREKKESFPLTVTSAQKNPTAFYLCASSAPGQGAYEQYFGPGTRLTVT.